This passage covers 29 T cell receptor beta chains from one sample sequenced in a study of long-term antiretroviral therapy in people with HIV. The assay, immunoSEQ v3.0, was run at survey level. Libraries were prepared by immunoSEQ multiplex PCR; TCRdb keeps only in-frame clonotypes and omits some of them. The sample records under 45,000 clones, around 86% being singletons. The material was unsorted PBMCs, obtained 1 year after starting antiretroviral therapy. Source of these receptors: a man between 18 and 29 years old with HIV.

The CDR3, as DNA: TGTGCCAGCAGCGCGGACAGGGCCTTTGAAGCTTTCTTT. Amino acids: CASSADRAFEAFF. The gene calls are TRBV11-2 and TRBJ1-1, with 8 nucleotides matching TRBD1. The CDR3 length is 13 residues. Germline V gene sequence: CDR1 SGHAT, CDR2 FQNNGV. V lost 5 bases and J lost 7; bases outside the gene matches: 6.

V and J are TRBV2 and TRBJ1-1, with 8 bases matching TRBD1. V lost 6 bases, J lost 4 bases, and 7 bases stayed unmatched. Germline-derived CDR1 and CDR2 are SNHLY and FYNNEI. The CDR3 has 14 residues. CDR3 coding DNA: TGTGCCAGCAGAGCACAGGGGACAGGCACTGAAGCTTTCTTT. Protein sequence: CASRAQGTGTEAFF.

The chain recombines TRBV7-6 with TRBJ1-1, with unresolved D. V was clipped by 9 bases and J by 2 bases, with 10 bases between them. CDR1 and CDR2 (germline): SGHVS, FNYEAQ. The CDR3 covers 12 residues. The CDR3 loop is CASSRSNTEAFF. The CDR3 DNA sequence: TGTGCCAGTAGCAGGAGCAACACTGAAGCTTTCTTT.

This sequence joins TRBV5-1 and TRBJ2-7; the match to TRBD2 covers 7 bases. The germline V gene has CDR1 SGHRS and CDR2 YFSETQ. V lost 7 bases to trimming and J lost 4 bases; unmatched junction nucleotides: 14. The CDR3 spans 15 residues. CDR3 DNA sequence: TGCGCCAGCGGGGAGCGGGGCGTCGGAAAATACGAGCAGTACTTC. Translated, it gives CASGERGVGKYEQYF.

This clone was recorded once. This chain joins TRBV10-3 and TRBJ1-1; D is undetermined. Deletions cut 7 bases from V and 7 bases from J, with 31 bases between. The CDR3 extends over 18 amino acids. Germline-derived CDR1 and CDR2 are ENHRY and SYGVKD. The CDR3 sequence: CAIKGVSGGVRSGGEAFF. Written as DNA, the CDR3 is TGTGCCATCAAAGGTGTAAGCGGAGGAGTGAGAAGTGGTGGTGAAGCTTTCTTT.

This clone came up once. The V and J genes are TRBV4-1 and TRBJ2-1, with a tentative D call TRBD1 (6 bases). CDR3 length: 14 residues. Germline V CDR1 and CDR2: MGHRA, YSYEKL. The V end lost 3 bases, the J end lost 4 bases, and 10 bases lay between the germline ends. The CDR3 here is CASSQRGMYNEQFF. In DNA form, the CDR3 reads TGCGCCAGCAGCCAGAGGGGGATGTACAATGAGCAGTTCTTC.

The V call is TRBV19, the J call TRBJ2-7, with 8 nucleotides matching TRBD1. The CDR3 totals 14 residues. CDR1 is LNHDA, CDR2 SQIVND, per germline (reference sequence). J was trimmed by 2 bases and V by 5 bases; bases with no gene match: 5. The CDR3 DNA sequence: TGTGCCAGTAGTCTGTCGACAGGGGCCTACGAGCAGTACTTC. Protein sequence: CASSLSTGAYEQYF.

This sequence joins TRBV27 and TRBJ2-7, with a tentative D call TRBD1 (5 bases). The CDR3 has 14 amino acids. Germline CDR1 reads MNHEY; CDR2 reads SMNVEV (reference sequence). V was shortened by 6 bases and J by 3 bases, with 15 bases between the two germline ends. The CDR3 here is CASRGQGSFYEQYF. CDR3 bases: TGTGCCAGCAGGGGTCAGGGTTCGTTCTACGAGCAGTACTTC.

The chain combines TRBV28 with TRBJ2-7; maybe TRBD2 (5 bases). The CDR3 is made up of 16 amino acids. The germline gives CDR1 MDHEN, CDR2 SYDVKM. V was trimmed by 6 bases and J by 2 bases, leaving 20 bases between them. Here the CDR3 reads CASSPPLGVSAYEQYF. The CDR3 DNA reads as TGTGCCAGCAGCCCGCCCCTCGGGGTCTCCGCCTACGAGCAGTACTTC.

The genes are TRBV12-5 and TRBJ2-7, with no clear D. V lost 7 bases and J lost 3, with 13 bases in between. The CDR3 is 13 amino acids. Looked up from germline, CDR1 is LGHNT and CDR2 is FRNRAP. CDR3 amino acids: CASVSSDNYEQYF. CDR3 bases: TGTGCTAGTGTTTCCAGCGATAACTACGAGCAGTACTTC.

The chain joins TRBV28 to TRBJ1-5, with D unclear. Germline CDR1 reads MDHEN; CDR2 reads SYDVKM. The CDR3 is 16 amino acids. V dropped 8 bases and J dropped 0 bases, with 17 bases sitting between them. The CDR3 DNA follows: TGTGCCAGCGGAGCAAGCTCCTTCTATAGCAATCAGCCCCAGCATTTT. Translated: CASGASSFYSNQPQHF.

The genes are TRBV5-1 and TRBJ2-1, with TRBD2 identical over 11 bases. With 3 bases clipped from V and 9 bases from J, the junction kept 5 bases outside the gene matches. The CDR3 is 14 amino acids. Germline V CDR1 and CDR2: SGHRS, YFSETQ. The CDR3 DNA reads TGCGCCAGCAGCTCGGGGACTAGCGGTGGTGAGCAGTTCTTC. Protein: CASSSGTSGGEQFF.

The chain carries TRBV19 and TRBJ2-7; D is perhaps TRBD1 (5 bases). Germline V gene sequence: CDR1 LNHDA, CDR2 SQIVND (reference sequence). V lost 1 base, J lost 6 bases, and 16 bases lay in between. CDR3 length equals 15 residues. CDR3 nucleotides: TGTGCCAGTAGTATAGGAGCAGGGATTATGCGCGAGCAGTACTTC. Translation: CASSIGAGIMREQYF.

The CDR3 region is CASSQGRGESLATEAFF. The CDR3 DNA reads as TGTGCCAGCAGCCAAGGTCGGGGAGAAAGCTTGGCCACTGAAGCTTTCTTT. The chain employs TRBV4-2 and TRBJ1-1; D call uncertain. The V gene lost 1 base and the J gene lost 4 bases, with 19 bases spanning the gap. CDR1 and CDR2 (germline): LGHNA, YNFKEQ. CDR3 size: 17 residues.

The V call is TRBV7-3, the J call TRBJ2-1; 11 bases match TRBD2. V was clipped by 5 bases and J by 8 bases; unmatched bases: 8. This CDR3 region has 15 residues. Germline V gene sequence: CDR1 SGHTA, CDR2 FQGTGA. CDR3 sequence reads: CASSVGGLAVDEQFF. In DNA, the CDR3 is TGTGCCAGCAGCGTAGGGGGACTAGCGGTCGATGAGCAGTTCTTC.

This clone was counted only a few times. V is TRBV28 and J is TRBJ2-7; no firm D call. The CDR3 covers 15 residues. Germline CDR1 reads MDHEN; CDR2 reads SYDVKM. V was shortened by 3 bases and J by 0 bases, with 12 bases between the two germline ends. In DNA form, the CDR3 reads TGTGCCAGCAGTTTGGGCCCTTCAAGCTCCTACGAGCAGTACTTC. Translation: CASSLGPSSSYEQYF.

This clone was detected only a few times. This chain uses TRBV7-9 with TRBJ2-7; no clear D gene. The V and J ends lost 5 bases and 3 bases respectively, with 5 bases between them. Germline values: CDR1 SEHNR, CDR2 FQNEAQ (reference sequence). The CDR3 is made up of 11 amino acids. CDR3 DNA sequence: TGTGCCAGCAGCGGGGTCTACGAGCAGTACTTC. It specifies CASSGVYEQYF.

CDR3 sequence: CSVPGIEQFF. The CDR3 bases are TGCAGCGTGCCGGGAATTGAGCAGTTCTTC. This sequence joins TRBV29-1 and TRBJ2-1, with D possibly matching TRBD2 (5 bases). This CDR3 has 10 amino acids. Germline V gives CDR1 SQVTM, CDR2 ANQGSEA. The V and J ends lost 6 bases and 9 bases respectively, with 9 bases between them.

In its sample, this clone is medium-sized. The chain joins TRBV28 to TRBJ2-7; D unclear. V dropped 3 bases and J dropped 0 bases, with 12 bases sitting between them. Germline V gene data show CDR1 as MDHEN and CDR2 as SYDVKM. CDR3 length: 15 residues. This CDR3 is CASSLEQSNSYEQYF. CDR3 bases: TGTGCCAGCAGTTTGGAACAGAGTAACTCCTACGAGCAGTACTTC.

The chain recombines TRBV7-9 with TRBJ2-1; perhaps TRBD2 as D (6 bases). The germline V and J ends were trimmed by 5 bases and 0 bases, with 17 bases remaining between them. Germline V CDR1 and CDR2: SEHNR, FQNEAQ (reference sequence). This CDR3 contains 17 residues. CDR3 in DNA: TGTGCCAGCAGCCCAGCCGGGGGAAGGAGCTCCTACAATGAGCAGTTCTTC. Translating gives CASSPAGGRSSYNEQFF.

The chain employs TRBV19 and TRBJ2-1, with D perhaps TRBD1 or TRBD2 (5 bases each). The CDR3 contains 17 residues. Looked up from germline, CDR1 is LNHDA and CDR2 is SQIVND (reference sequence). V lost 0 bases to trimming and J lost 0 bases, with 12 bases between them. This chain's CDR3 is CASSIEWDLSSYNEQFF. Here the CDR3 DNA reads TGTGCCAGTAGTATAGAATGGGACCTATCCTCCTACAATGAGCAGTTCTTC. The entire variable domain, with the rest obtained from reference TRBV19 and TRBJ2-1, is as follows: DGGITQSPKYLFRKEGQNVTLSCEQNLNHDAMYWYRQDPGQGLRLIYYSQIVNDFQKGDIAEGYSVSREKKESFPLTVTSAQKNPTAFYLCASSIEWDLSSYNEQFFGPGTRLTVL.

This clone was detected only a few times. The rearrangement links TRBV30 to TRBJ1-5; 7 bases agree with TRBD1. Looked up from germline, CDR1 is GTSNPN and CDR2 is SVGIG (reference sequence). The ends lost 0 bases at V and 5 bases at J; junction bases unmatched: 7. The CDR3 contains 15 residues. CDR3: CAWSVQEQGYQPQHF. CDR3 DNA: TGTGCCTGGAGTGTACAGGAACAGGGGTATCAGCCCCAGCATTTT.

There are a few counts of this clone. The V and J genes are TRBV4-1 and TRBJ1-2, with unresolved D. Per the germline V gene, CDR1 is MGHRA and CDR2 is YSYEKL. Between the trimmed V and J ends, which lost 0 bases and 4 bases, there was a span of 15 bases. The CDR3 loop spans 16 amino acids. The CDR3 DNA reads TGCGCCAGCAGCCAAGATAGTTTAACAGAGGGCTATGGCTACACCTTC. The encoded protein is CASSQDSLTEGYGYTF.

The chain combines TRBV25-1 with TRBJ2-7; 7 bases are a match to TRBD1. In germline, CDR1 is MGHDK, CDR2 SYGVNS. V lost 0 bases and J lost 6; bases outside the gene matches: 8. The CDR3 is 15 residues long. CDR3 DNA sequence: TGTGCCAGCAGTGAATATGACAGGGCTTATGGCGAGCAGTACTTC. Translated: CASSEYDRAYGEQYF.

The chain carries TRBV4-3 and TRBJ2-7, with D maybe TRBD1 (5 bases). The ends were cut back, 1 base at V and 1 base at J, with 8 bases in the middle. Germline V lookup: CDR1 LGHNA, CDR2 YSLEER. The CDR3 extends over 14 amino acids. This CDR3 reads CASSQARGSYEQYF. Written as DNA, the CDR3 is TGCGCCAGCAGCCAAGCTAGGGGATCCTACGAGCAGTACTTC.

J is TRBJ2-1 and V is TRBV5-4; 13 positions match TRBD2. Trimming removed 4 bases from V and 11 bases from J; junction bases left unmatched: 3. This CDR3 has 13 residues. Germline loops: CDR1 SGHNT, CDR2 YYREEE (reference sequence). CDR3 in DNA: TGTGCCAGCAGCCAGGGACTAGCGGGACAGCAGTTCTTC. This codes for CASSQGLAGQQFF.

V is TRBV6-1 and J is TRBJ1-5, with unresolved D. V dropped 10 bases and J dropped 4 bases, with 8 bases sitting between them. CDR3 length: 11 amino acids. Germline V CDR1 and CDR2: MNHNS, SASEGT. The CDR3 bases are TGTGCCACCCGTGTTAATCAGCCCCAGCATTTT. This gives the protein CATRVNQPQHF.

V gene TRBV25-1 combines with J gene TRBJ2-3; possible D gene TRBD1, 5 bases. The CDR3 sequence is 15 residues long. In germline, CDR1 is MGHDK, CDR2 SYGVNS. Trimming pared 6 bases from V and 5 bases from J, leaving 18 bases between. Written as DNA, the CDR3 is TGTGCCAGCAGAGACCCAGGGAAATTTGAAGATACGCAGTATTTT. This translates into CASRDPGKFEDTQYF.

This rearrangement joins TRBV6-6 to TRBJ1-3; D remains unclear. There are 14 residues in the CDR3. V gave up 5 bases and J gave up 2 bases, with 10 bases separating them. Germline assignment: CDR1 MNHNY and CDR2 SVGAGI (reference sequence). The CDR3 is CASSRGEAGNTIYF. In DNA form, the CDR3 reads TGTGCCAGCAGTCGGGGAGAAGCTGGAAACACCATATATTTT.